This T cell receptor beta chain was identified during a study of blood T cells in healthy people across ages (dated by TCRdb to 2015 to 2017). As for the study more broadly: Template switching captured roughly one uniquely barcoded TCR beta cDNA molecule per two T cells in model experiments. Using the same blood draw, the study looked at two additional independent replicas of 1 million unique cDNA reads for two donors, one aged 18 to 29 and the other aged 80 or older. To avoid experimental bias, donors of different ages were randomly spread across the sequencing lanes. Age-related changes in TCR beta repertoire diversity were measured in the study by deep sequencing normalized with unique cDNA molecular identifiers. The donors were split into four age groups: young (average about 16 years), middle-aged (roughly 39), aged (about 62) and long-lived (over 80). The research as a whole found: Total diversity estimates from one million sequenced T cells were considered lower bounds and underestimates. The percentage of naive T cells measured by flow cytometry correlated strongly with observed TCR beta diversity. Observed TCR beta diversity per million T cells fell roughly linearly with age, and a significant reduction was already apparent by age roughly 41. Bulk unsorted PBMC profiling prevented conclusive comparison of naive and antigen-experienced compartments. Compared with the aged group, the long-lived group had more naive CD4+ T cells, fewer expanded clones and increased TCR diversity, suggesting age selection. Because donor CMV infection status was unknown, age-related changes in expanded clonotypes were potentially confounded.

Sequences SGHRS (CDR1) and YFSETQ (CDR2) are obtained from the germline V gene. V and J lose 1 base and 2 bases, and a span of 9 bases separates them. From the cysteine up to the phenylalanine, the CDR3 has a length of 14 residues. Here the CDR3 DNA is all that survives: 42 bases in frame from base 1. Many counts were recorded for this clonotype. Its specific antigen is unknown. Within one base of it there is no much larger clone, and no base qualities were kept. The roughly 38 donors, aged roughly 6 to 95 years, were systemically healthy Caucasian individuals from Russia. Approximately 9.3 milliliters of peripheral blood were drawn from each donor into EDTA-treated Vacutainer tubes. Ficoll-Paque density-gradient centrifugation was used to isolate PBMCs, with at least 7 million obtained per sample. Total RNA was extracted from PBMCs with Trizol reagent, with at least 6 micrograms obtained per sample. Naive CD45RAhigh/CD27high T cell percentages were measured by flow cytometry on a PBMC aliquot from every donor.

Libraries were made using 5' RACE. This sample was sequenced with an Illumina HiSeq 2500. A second PCR of roughly 6 to 11 cycles was run with a J-beta primer mix and a sample-barcoded 5' primer. A template-switch 5' adaptor carrying 12 random nucleotides introduced a unique molecular identifier onto each TCR beta cDNA molecule. Each sample yielded at least 2.5 million CDR3-containing paired-end reads. The Mint cDNA synthesis kit, primed by a TRBC-specific oligonucleotide, was used to synthesize first-strand cDNA from all RNA. Following uracil-DNA glycosylase treatment, a first 18-cycle PCR with universal primers M1SS and BC2_uni_R was performed on all cDNA. The published analysis was carried out like this. For normalization, 1 million high-quality reads were randomly selected from each sample, with every read carrying a distinct molecular identifier. Instead of being binned into consensus sequences, reads with shared molecular identifiers were discarded. CDR3 identification, clonotype clustering and error correction used MiTCR with a Q25 quality threshold and the strictest error-elimination algorithm. A nonparametric unseen species model using Euler transformation provided a lower-bound estimate of total TCR beta diversity. Using fastp trimming at Q25 and MiXCR clonotype assembly, TCRdb reanalyzed the public sequencing data and kept in-frame beta chains. Here each entry gathers all rows of one CDR3 protein and keeps the most common genes and DNA. The V and J calls here are based on TCRdb, not the publication. Counted in this sample were about 1,800,000 distinct CDR3 sequences; 25% to 30% of them appeared once. The ten most abundant clones make up 7.7% of the sample.

The TCR comes from a woman in her 30s in good health. Sequencing was performed on blood. The chain links TRBV5-1 with TRBJ2-5; no D gene can be assigned with confidence. The DNA reads as follows: TGCGCCAGCAGCTTGAGCGATAGTCAAGAGACCCAGTACTTC. Its translation reads: CASSLSDSQETQYF.